Detailed here is one T cell receptor beta chain. Germline V gene sequence: CDR1 MNHEY, CDR2 SVGAGI. V was pared by 0 bases and J by 7 bases, with 3 bases of the junction left unmatched. The CDR3 loop spans 15 amino acids. The sample is drawn from a study of blood T cell repertoires in COVID-19. Study information: PBMCs, B-cell-depleted T cells, or T cells were the source of the cDNA or gDNA that made up the material.

Original analysis: Nucleated cell counts were estimated from reference gene primer amplification. The method was immunoSEQ multiplex PCR; TCRdb's version includes in-frame clones alone and lacks a portion of them. The DNA was the basis for D and trimming; V, J and clone size are from that table. The sample lists around 700,000 clones, 85% to 90% seen once, with over 0.2% in the top ten. The clonotype was recovered from a woman younger than 35 with acute or convalescent COVID-19. J is TRBJ2-7 and V is TRBV6-5, with TRBD2 matching 13 bases. Sequenced: peripheral blood. Here the CDR3 reads CASSYSGTSGDEQYF. The CDR3 nucleotides read TGTGCCAGCAGTTACTCCGGGACTAGCGGGGATGAGCAGTACTTC.